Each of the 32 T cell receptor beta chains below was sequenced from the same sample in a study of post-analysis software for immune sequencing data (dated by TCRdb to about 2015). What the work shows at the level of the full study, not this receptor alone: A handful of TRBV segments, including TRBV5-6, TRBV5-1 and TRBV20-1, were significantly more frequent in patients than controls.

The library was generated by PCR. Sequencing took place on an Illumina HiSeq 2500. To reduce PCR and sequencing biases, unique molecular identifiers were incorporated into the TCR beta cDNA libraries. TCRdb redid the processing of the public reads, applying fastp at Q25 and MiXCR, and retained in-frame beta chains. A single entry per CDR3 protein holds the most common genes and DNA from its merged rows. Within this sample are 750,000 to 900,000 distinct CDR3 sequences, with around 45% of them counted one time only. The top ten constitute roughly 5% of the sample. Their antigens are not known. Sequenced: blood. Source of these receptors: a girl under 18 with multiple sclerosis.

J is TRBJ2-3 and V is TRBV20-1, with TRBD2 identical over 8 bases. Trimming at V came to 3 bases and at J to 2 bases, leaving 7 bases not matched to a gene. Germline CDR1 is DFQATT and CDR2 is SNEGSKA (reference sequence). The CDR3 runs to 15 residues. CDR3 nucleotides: TGCAGTGCTAGTCCCCGAGCGGGAGTCACAGATACGCAGTATTTT. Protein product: CSASPRAGVTDTQYF.

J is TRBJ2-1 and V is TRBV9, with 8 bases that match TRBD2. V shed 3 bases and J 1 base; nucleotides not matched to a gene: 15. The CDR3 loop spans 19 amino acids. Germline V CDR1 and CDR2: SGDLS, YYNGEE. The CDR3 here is CASSAHQIMAGGSYNEQFF. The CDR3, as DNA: TGTGCCAGCAGCGCCCATCAGATTATGGCGGGAGGTTCCTACAATGAGCAGTTCTTC.

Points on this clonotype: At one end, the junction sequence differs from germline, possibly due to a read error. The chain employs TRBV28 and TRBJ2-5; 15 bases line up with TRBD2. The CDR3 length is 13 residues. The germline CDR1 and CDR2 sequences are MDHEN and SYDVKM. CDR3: CASSGLAGGPQYF. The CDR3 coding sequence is TGTGCTAGCAGCGGACTAGCGGGAGGGCCCCAGTACTTC.

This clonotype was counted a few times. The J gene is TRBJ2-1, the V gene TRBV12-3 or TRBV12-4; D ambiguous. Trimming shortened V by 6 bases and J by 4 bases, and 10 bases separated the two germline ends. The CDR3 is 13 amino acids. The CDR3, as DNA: TGTGCCAGCAGCCACCCAGGATACAATGAGCAGTTCTTC. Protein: CASSHPGYNEQFF.

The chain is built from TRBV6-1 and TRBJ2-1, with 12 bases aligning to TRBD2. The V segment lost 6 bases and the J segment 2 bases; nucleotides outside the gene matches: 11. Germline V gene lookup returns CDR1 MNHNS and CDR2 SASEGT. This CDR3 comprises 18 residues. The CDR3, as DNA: TGTGCCAGCAGCGTCGGACTAGCGGGATTTCCGGCCTACAATGAGCAGTTCTTC. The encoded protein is CASSVGLAGFPAYNEQFF.

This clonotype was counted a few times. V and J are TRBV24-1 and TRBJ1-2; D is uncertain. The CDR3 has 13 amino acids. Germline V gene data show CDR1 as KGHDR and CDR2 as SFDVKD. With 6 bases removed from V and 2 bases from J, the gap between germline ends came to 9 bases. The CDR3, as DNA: TGTGCCACCAGTCCCGGGCAGAACTATGGCTACACCTTC. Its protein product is CATSPGQNYGYTF.

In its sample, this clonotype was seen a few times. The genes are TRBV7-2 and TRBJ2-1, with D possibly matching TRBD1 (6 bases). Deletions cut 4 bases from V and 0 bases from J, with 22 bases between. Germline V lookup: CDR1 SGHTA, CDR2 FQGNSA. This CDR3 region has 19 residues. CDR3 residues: CASSSPEQDSLDSYNEQFF. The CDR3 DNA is TGTGCCAGCAGCTCACCGGAGCAGGACAGCCTGGACTCCTACAATGAGCAGTTCTTC.

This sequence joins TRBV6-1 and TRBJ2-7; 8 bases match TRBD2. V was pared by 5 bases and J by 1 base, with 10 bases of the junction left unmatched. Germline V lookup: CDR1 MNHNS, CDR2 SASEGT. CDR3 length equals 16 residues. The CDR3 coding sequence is TGTGCCAGCAGTAGGGGCGGCGGGGGGCCTTCCTACGAGCAGTACTTC. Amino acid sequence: CASSRGGGGPSYEQYF.

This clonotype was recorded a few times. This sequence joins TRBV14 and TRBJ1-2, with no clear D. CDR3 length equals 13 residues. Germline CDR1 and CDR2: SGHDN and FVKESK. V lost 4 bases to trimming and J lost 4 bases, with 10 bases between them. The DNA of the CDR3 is TGTGCCAGCAGCCTAGACACACCCTATGGCTACACCTTC. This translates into CASSLDTPYGYTF.

The CDR3 nucleotides are TGCAGCGTTGGAGGGACCTCCTGGACGCAGTATTTT. It yields the protein CSVGGTSWTQYF. This chain connects TRBV29-1 to TRBJ2-3, with D possibly being TRBD1 or TRBD2 (5 bases each). Germline-derived CDR1 and CDR2 are SQVTM and ANQGSEA. There are 12 residues in the CDR3. Trimming took 4 bases from V and 9 from J, leaving 14 bases between them.

The CDR3 nucleotides read TGTGCCAGCATGACCGGGGGATCCAACACTGAAGCTTTCTTT. Residues: CASMTGGSNTEAFF. V is TRBV4-2 and J is TRBJ1-1; D is possibly TRBD1 (5 bases). Looked up from germline, CDR1 is LGHNA and CDR2 is YNFKEQ. Trimming stripped 7 bases from V and 2 bases from J, with 14 bases between. This CDR3 is built from 14 residues.

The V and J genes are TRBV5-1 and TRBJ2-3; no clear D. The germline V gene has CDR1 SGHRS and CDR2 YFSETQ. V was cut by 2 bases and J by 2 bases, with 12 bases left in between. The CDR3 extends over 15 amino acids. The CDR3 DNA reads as TGCGCCAGCAGCTTAGACACACGCAACACAGATACGCAGTATTTT. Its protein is CASSLDTRNTDTQYF.

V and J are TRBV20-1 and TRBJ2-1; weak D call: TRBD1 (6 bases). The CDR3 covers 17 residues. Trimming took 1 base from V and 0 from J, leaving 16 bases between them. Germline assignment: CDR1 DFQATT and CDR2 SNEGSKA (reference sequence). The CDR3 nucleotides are TGCAGTGCTAGAGCCCTACAGGGACCCCGCTCCTACAATGAGCAGTTCTTC. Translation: CSARALQGPRSYNEQFF.

The DNA of the CDR3 is TGTGCCATCAGTGATTGGTCCCGCGAAGGGGGAATCACAGATACGCAGTATTTT. Encoded protein: CAISDWSREGGITDTQYF. The chain employs TRBV10-3 and TRBJ2-3; D perhaps matches TRBD1 (6 bases). Trimming removed 3 bases at V and 2 bases at J, with 21 bases between. The CDR3 is 18 amino acids. Germline values: CDR1 ENHRY, CDR2 SYGVKD.

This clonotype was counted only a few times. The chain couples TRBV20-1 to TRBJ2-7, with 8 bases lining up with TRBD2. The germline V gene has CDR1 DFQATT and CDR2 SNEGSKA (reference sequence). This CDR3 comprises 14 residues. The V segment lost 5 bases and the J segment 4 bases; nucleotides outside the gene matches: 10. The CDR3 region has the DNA TGCAGTGCTCCTGCTGGCGGGAGGAGGTACGAGCAGTACTTC. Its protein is CSAPAGGRRYEQYF.

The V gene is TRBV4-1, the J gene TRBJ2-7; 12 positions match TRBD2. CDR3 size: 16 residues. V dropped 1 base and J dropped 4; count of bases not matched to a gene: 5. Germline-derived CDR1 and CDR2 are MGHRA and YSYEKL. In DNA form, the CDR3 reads TGCGCCAGCAGCCAAGGAGCTCTAGCGGGAGGGTACGAGCAGTACTTC. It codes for CASSQGALAGGYEQYF.

This chain's CDR3 is CSVAGGVTEAFF. CDR3 nucleotides: TGCAGCGTTGCTGGGGGCGTCACTGAAGCTTTCTTT. V usage is TRBV29-1 and J usage is TRBJ1-1, with a weak D call TRBD1 (6 bases). Germline CDR1 reads SQVTM; CDR2 reads ANQGSEA. V was shortened by 4 bases and J by 4 bases, with 10 bases between the two germline ends. This CDR3 comprises 12 residues. The variable domain in full, completed from reference TRBV29-1 and TRBJ1-1, reads SAVISQKPSRDICQRGTSLTIQCQVDSQVTMMFWYRQQPGQSLTLIATANQGSEATYESGFVIDKFPISRPNLTFSTLTVSNMSPEDSSIYLCSVAGGVTEAFFGQGTRLTVV.

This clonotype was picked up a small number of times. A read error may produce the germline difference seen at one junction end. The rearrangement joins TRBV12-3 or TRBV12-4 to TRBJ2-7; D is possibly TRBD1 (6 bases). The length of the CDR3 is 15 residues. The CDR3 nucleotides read TGTGCCAGCAGCCACCTGTCAGGGGCCGAGTACGTGCAGTACTTC. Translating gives CASSHLSGAEYVQYF.

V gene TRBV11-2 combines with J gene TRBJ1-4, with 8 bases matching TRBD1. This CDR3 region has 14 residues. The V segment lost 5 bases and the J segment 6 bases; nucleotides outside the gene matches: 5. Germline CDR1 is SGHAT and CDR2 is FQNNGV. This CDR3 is CASSRDRLDEKLFF. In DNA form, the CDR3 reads TGTGCCAGCAGCCGGGACAGGCTTGATGAAAAACTGTTTTTT.

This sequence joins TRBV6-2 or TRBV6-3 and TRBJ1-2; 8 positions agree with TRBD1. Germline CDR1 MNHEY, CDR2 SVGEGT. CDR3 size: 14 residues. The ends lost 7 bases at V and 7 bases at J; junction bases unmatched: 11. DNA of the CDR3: TGTGCCAGCAACACAAACTTGGACAGGGCTGGCTACACCTTC. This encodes CASNTNLDRAGYTF.

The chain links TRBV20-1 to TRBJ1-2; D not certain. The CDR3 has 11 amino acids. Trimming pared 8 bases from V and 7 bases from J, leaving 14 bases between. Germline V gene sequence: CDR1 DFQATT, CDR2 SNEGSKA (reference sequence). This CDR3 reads CSNSLSGGYTF. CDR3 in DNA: TGCAGTAATTCCTTGAGCGGTGGCTACACCTTC.

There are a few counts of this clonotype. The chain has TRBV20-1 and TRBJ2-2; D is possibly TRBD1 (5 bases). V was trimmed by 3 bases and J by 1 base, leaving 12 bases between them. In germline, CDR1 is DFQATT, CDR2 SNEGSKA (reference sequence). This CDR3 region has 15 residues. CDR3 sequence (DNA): TGCAGTGCTAGTATCGACAGCCGGAACACCGGGGAGCTGTTTTTT. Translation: CSASIDSRNTGELFF.

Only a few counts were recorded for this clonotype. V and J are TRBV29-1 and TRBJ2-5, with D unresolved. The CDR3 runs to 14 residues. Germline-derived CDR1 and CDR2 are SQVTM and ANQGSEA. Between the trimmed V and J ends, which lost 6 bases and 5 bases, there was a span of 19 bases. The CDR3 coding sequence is TGCAGCGTCCACCCCATACGGTGGCCCGAGACCCAGTACTTC. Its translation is CSVHPIRWPETQYF.

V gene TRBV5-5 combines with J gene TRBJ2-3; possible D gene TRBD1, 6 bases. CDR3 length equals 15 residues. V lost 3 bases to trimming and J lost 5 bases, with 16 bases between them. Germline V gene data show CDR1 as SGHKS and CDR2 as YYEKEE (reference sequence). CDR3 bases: TGTGCCAGCAGCTCGGTGGGGGCTCGGGGAGATACGCAGTATTTT. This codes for CASSSVGARGDTQYF.

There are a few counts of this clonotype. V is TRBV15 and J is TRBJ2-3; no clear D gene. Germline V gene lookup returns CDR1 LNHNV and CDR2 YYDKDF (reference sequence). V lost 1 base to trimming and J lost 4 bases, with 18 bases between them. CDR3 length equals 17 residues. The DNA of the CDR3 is TGTGCCACCAGCAGAGCCTATAGGGAAAACCCCCCAGATACGCAGTATTTT. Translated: CATSRAYRENPPDTQYF.

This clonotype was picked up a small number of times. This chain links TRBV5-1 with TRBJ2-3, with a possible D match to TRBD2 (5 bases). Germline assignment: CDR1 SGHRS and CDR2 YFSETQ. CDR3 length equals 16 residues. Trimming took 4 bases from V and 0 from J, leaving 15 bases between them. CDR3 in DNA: TGCGCCAGCAGCCTCCCAGCGGAACTTAGCACAGATACGCAGTATTTT. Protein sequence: CASSLPAELSTDTQYF.

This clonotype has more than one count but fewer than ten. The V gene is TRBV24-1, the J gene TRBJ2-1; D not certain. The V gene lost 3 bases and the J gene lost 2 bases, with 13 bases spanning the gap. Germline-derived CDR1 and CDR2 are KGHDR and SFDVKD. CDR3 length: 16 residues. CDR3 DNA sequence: TGTGCCACCAGTGATCCCTCGAGTGATCCCTACAATGAGCAGTTCTTC. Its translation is CATSDPSSDPYNEQFF.

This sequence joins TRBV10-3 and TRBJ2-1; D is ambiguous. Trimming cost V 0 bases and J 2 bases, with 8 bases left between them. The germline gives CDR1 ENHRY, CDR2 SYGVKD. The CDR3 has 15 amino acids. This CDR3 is CAISESTLPYNEQFF. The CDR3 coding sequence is TGTGCCATCAGTGAGTCGACTCTACCCTACAATGAGCAGTTCTTC.

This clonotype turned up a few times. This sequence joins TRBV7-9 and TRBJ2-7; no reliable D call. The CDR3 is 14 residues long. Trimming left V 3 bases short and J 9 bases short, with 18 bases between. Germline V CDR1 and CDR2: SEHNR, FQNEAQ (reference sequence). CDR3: CASSFSSWVESQYF. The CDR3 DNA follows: TGTGCCAGCAGCTTCTCATCATGGGTAGAGTCGCAGTACTTC.

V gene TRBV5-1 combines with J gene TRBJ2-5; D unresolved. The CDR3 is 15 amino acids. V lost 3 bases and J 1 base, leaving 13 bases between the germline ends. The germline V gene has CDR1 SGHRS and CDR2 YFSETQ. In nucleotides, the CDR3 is TGCGCCAGCAGCTCCGAAGGCAGAGCCCAAGAGACCCAGTACTTC. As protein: CASSSEGRAQETQYF. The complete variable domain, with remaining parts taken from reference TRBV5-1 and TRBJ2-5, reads KAGVTQTPRYLIKTRGQQVTLSCSPISGHRSVSWYQQTPGQGLQFLFEYFSETQRNKGNFPGRFSGRQFSNSRSEMNVSTLELGDSALYLCASSSEGRAQETQYFGPGTRLLVL.

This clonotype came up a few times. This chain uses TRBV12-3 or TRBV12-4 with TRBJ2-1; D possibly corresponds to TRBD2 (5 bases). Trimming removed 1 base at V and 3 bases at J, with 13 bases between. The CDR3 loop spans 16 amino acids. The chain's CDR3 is CASSLVDPTSYNEQFF. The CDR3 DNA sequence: TGTGCCAGCAGTTTAGTTGACCCTACTAGCTACAATGAGCAGTTCTTC.

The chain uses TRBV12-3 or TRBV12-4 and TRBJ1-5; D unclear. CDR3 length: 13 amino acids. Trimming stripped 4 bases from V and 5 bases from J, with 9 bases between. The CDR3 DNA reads TGTGCCAGCAGTTGGACGGAAGATCAGCCCCAGCATTTT. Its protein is CASSWTEDQPQHF.